The 24 T cell receptor beta chains in this list originate from one sample, sequenced in a study of beta chain features in type 1 diabetes. Reverse transcribing all isolated RNA meant expressed TCRB transcripts were sequenced. TCRdb's copy holds only in-frame clones and misses some; the assay was immunoSEQ multiplex PCR. The sample carries 850,000 to 900,000 clones, roughly 15% recorded once. Sequenced: naive CD4+ T cells from blood. The receptor source for this set is a woman aged 18-29 years in good health.

This clone was counted a few times. The chain carries TRBV5-1 and TRBJ2-1; D may be TRBD1 or TRBD2 (6 bases each). Germline V gene data show CDR1 as SGHRS and CDR2 as YFSETQ. V lost 4 bases and J 3 bases, leaving 17 bases between the germline ends. The length of the CDR3 is 16 residues. The CDR3 DNA is TGCGCCAGCAGCCCGGGGGCCCAGGGTGTCTACAATGAGCAGTTCTTC. Translation: CASSPGAQGVYNEQFF.

The rearrangement uses TRBV7-3 and TRBJ2-1; weak D call: TRBD2 (5 bases). CDR1 and CDR2 (germline): SGHTA, FQGTGA. The CDR3 runs to 13 residues. The V gene lost 1 base and the J gene lost 6 bases, with 7 bases spanning the gap. CDR3 sequence (DNA): TGTGCCAGCAGCTTAAGTGGGAGCAATGAGCAGTTCTTC. Translating gives CASSLSGSNEQFF. The complete variable domain, with remaining parts taken from reference TRBV7-3 and TRBJ2-1, reads GAGVSQTPSNKVTEKGKYVELRCDPISGHTALYWYRQSLGQGPEFLIYFQGTGAADDSGLPNDRFFAVRPEGSVSTLKIQRTERGDSAVYLCASSLSGSNEQFFGPGTRLTVL.

The chain combines TRBV18 with TRBJ2-7; no firm D call. There are 13 residues in the CDR3. V was shortened by 2 bases and J by 6 bases, with 11 bases between the two germline ends. Germline V gene data show CDR1 as KGHSH and CDR2 as LQKENI. CDR3 in DNA: TGTGCCAGCTCACCATCCCGCTTAGGCGAGCAGTACTTC. It encodes CASSPSRLGEQYF.

A few counts support this clone. The V call is TRBV7-9, the J call TRBJ2-5, with 10 nucleotides matching TRBD2. V was pared by 1 base and J by 5 bases, with 10 bases of the junction left unmatched. This CDR3 is 17 amino acids long. Germline-derived CDR1 and CDR2 are SEHNR and FQNEAQ (reference sequence). This chain's CDR3 is CASSLVREREGAETQYF. In DNA, the CDR3 is TGTGCCAGCAGCTTAGTCAGGGAGCGGGAGGGCGCCGAGACCCAGTACTTC.

This chain links TRBV28 with TRBJ2-5; tentatively, D is TRBD2 (5 bases). Germline V CDR1 and CDR2: MDHEN, SYDVKM. V was shortened by 5 bases and J by 0 bases, with 7 bases between the two germline ends. The CDR3 covers 13 residues. CDR3 nucleotide sequence: TGTGCCAGCAGTAGAGGGAACCAAGAGACCCAGTACTTC. Its protein product is CASSRGNQETQYF. The whole variable domain, remainder taken from reference TRBV28 and TRBJ2-5, is DVKVTQSSRYLVKRTGEKVFLECVQDMDHENMFWYRQDPGLGLRLIYFSYDVKMKEKGDIPEGYSVSREKKERFSLILESASTNQTSMYLCASSRGNQETQYFGPGTRLLVL.

This clone was observed a handful of times. The gene calls are TRBV2 and TRBJ1-5, with D unclear. V was trimmed by 4 bases and J by 5 bases, leaving 9 bases between them. The CDR3 is 13 residues long. Germline assignment: CDR1 SNHLY and CDR2 FYNNEI. This CDR3 is CASSASFDQPQHF. CDR3 nucleotides: TGTGCCAGCAGTGCAAGTTTCGATCAGCCCCAGCATTTT.

The V call is TRBV4-3, the J call TRBJ2-2, with 9 bases fitting TRBD1. This CDR3 is built from 16 residues. From germline, CDR1 is LGHNA and CDR2 YSLEER. The V and J ends lost 0 bases and 4 bases, in that order; junction bases with no gene match: 3. The CDR3 here is CASSQEGTGSTGELFF. In DNA, the CDR3 is TGCGCCAGCAGCCAAGAAGGGACAGGGAGCACCGGGGAGCTGTTTTTT.

V usage is TRBV5-4 and J usage is TRBJ2-2; D unresolved. Germline CDR1 SGHNT, CDR2 YYREEE (reference sequence). The CDR3 is 12 residues long. Trimming took 2 bases from V and 5 from J, leaving 4 bases between them. The CDR3 DNA follows: TGTGCCAGCAGCTTAAGTACCGGGGAGCTGTTTTTT. Its translation: CASSLSTGELFF.

The CDR3 DNA follows: TGTGCCAGCAGCCAAGATAGGGATACGCAGTATTTT. Amino acid sequence: CASSQDRDTQYF. The rearrangement uses TRBV16 and TRBJ2-3; D is undetermined. Germline values: CDR1 KGHSY, CDR2 FQNENV. This CDR3 contains 12 residues. V was shortened by 2 bases and J by 6 bases, with 6 bases between the two germline ends.

The chain joins TRBV28 to TRBJ2-5; no reliable D call. Germline loops: CDR1 MDHEN, CDR2 SYDVKM. V gave up 2 bases and J gave up 5 bases, with 12 bases separating them. The CDR3 is made up of 14 amino acids. The CDR3 loop reads CASSLPQRSETQYF. CDR3 nucleotides: TGTGCCAGCAGTTTACCCCAGCGTTCGGAGACCCAGTACTTC.

The genes are TRBV18 and TRBJ2-1; TRBD2 matches at 8 bases. Germline V gene data show CDR1 as KGHSH and CDR2 as LQKENI. The CDR3 extends over 17 amino acids. V lost 0 bases to trimming and J lost 6 bases; unmatched junction nucleotides: 10. CDR3 coding DNA: TGTGCCAGCTCACCACCCTGGGGCGGGAGGCCGGGCAATGAGCAGTTCTTC. It is translated as CASSPPWGGRPGNEQFF.

The rearrangement uses TRBV7-2 and TRBJ2-1; a weak D match, TRBD1 (6 bases). Trimming shortened V by 5 bases and J by 0 bases, and 14 bases separated the two germline ends. The CDR3 is 16 residues long. Germline CDR1 reads SGHTA; CDR2 reads FQGNSA. In nucleotides, the CDR3 is TGTGCCAGCAGCCCAGGGGTCCACAGCTCCTACAATGAGCAGTTCTTC. This translates into CASSPGVHSSYNEQFF.

This chain links TRBV28 with TRBJ2-7; 7 bases fit TRBD1. V shed 2 bases, J shed 6 bases, and the junction held 13 bases outside the gene matches. CDR3 length: 16 amino acids. Germline CDR1 MDHEN, CDR2 SYDVKM. CDR3 protein: CASSLPRQGRVSEQYF. Here the CDR3 DNA reads TGTGCCAGCAGTTTACCACGACAGGGACGGGTCAGCGAGCAGTACTTC.

This clone was recorded a few times. The chain recombines TRBV6-5 with TRBJ1-4; 7 nucleotides line up with TRBD1. V lost 6 bases to trimming and J lost 6 bases; unmatched junction nucleotides: 7. The germline V gene has CDR1 MNHEY and CDR2 SVGAGI. The CDR3 length is 14 residues. The chain's CDR3 is CASRSGTVYEKLFF. CDR3 coding DNA: TGTGCCAGCAGAAGCGGGACAGTTTATGAAAAACTGTTTTTT.

This chain connects TRBV28 to TRBJ2-7, with D hard to call. CDR1 is MDHEN, CDR2 SYDVKM, per germline. The CDR3 consists of 16 residues. With 7 bases removed from V and 3 bases from J, the gap between germline ends came to 22 bases. CDR3 loop: CASTQIPGAGIYEQYF. CDR3 nucleotides: TGTGCCAGCACCCAAATCCCGGGCGCAGGAATCTACGAGCAGTACTTC.

This clone was seen a few times. The V and J genes are TRBV4-2 and TRBJ2-1; the D is unclear. The length of the CDR3 is 13 residues. Germline V lookup: CDR1 LGHNA, CDR2 YNFKEQ. The V gene lost 1 base and the J gene lost 9 bases, with 10 bases spanning the gap. For the CDR3, the DNA is TGTGCCAGCAGCCAAGTAGCAGATGGTGAGCAGTTCTTC. Translated: CASSQVADGEQFF.

This clone turned up a few times. V gene TRBV4-3 combines with J gene TRBJ2-7, with D possibly TRBD1 on 6 matching bases. Trimming removed 1 base from V and 4 bases from J, with 20 bases in between. Germline lookup yields CDR1 LGHNA and CDR2 YSLEER. The CDR3 consists of 17 residues. The CDR3 region has the DNA TGCGCCAGCAGCCAAGGCCTACAGGGAGCGGTTAGATACGAGCAGTACTTC. This translates into CASSQGLQGAVRYEQYF.

Turning to this clone: Additional DNA sequences in this sample encode the identical CDR3. The chain has TRBV2 and TRBJ1-1; D gene unclear. Germline CDR1 is SNHLY and CDR2 is FYNNEI. The ends were cut back, 1 base at V and 1 base at J, with 4 bases in the middle. The CDR3 has 13 residues. CDR3 nucleotide sequence: TGTGCCAGCAGTGAAGAGCAGAACACTGAAGCTTTCTTT. Residues: CASSEEQNTEAFF.

Comment on this clone: The same CDR3 also results from other DNA sequences found in this sample. The J gene is TRBJ2-5, the V gene TRBV28; no clear D. The germline V gene has CDR1 MDHEN and CDR2 SYDVKM. The CDR3 has 11 residues. V dropped 8 bases and J dropped 2 bases, with 6 bases sitting between them. CDR3 coding DNA: TGTGCCAGCTCCCTGCAAGAGACCCAGTACTTC. This gives the protein CASSLQETQYF.

The rearrangement joins TRBV12-2 to TRBJ2-7; TRBD2 reflects the table's D call only, with no check against the DNA. TRBV12-2 is a listed pseudogene. The CDR3 loop spans 15 amino acids. Written as DNA, the CDR3 is TGTGCAAGTCGCTTACTGGAGGCCTACTCCTACGAGCAGTACTTC. Translated, it gives CASRLLEAYSYEQYF.

This chain connects TRBV6-6 to TRBJ2-7, with no clear D. The V end was cut by 6 bases, the J end by 4 bases, with 22 bases between. The CDR3 has 16 amino acids. CDR1 and CDR2 (germline): MNHNY, SVGAGI (reference sequence). CDR3 sequence (DNA): TGTGCCAGCAGCCCTATCTTTACAGCTCGAAGATACGAGCAGTACTTC. Its protein product is CASSPIFTARRYEQYF.

The gene calls are TRBV13 and TRBJ1-2; D not certain. CDR3 length: 17 amino acids. Germline V gene lookup returns CDR1 PRHDT and CDR2 FYEKMQ (reference sequence). Trimming left V 0 bases short and J 2 bases short, with 16 bases between. As DNA, the CDR3 is TGTGCCAGCAGCTTAGGCCCATATCGAGGAGGGAACTATGGCTACACCTTC. Encoded protein: CASSLGPYRGGNYGYTF.

This clone was seen more than once but under ten times. The chain joins TRBV5-1 to TRBJ2-2, with 10 positions matching TRBD1. The CDR3 has 16 amino acids. CDR1 SGHRS and CDR2 YFSETQ come from the germline V gene. V gave up 4 bases and J gave up 3 bases; unmatched junction bases: 6. The CDR3 nucleotides read TGCGCCAGCAGCCTTGCGGGACAGGGGTACACCGGGGAGCTGTTTTTT. It specifies CASSLAGQGYTGELFF.

This clone was seen more than once but under ten times. J is TRBJ2-6 and V is TRBV18, with a possible D match to TRBD2 (6 bases). V lost 2 bases to trimming and J lost 2 bases, with 10 bases between them. The CDR3 consists of 16 residues. Looked up from germline, CDR1 is KGHSH and CDR2 is LQKENI. This CDR3 is CASSPLRGTGANVLTF. CDR3 DNA sequence: TGTGCCAGCTCACCATTGCGGGGTACTGGGGCCAACGTCCTGACTTTC.